The T cell receptor (beta chain) described here comes from a study of cytomegalovirus exposure and HLA in healthy donors. Broader study findings: Later on, an analysis found that several of the most significant clusters appeared to be linked to common viral pathogens, which included parvovirus B19.

Germline lookup yields CDR1 KGHSH and CDR2 LQKENI. This CDR3 is built from 13 residues. V lost 5 bases and J lost 1, with 8 bases in between. It was with 60 Vbeta and 13 Jbeta primers that the PCR ran. In the original analysis: Unique TCR beta chains numbered around 80 million in a later analysis, with roughly 10 million shared. Assay used: immunoSEQ multiplex PCR; TCRdb lists only in-frame clones, some missing. V and J calls and clone size are copied from that table; D and trimming were computed from the DNA. The profile covers 150,000 to 200,000 clones, with around 79% appearing a single time and roughly 1.6% taken by the ten largest. Notes on this clone: Its target is unknown.

The chain uses TRBV18 and TRBJ1-1, with D unclear. The sequencing input was PBMCs. This clonotype was obtained from a woman aged 45-65 years in good health and CMV-seronegative. Here the CDR3 reads CASSSTENTEAFF. CDR3 DNA sequence: TGTGCCAGCTCATCAACAGAGAACACTGAAGCTTTCTTT. Drawing the rest from reference TRBV18 and TRBJ1-1, the complete variable domain is NAGVMQNPRHLVRRRGQEARLRCSPMKGHSHVYWYRQLPEEGLKFMVYLQKENIIDESGMPKERFSAEFPKEGPSILRIQQVVRGDSAAYFCASSSTENTEAFFGQGTRLTVV.